This TCR beta chain was profiled in a study of OX40 agonist ivuxolimab in advanced cancers. This clone was counted a few times. Its antigen remains unidentified. The table came from immunoSEQ multiplex PCR; TCRdb's copy has only in-frame clones and leaves some out. The sample lists 45,000 to 65,000 clones, 75% to 90% occurring once. This CDR3 region has 15 residues. Germline loops: CDR1 SNHLY, CDR2 FYNNEI. V dropped 7 bases and J dropped 6 bases, with 21 bases sitting between them. Findings of the study overall: Circulating CD4+ and CD8+ T cells showed clonal expansion by week 6 at 0.1 to 3.0 mg/kg.

J is TRBJ1-2 and V is TRBV2; perhaps TRBD1 as D (5 bases). The source was CD4+ or CD8+ T cells sorted from blood, collected in a trial of the OX40 agonist ivuxolimab. The receptor was isolated from an adult with an advanced solid tumor such as melanoma, head and neck, liver or kidney cancer. CDR3 nucleotides: TGTGCCAGCACTGCTGGACGAGGGACCCTGGATGGCTACACCTTC. Translating it yields CASTAGRGTLDGYTF.